This TCR beta chain was obtained from a study of blood T cell repertoires in COVID-19 (dated by TCRdb to the early 2020s). General notes on the study: Samples covering the acute and convalescent phases of COVID-19 were provided by collaborators in the United States, Italy and Spain. A freely available public database, intended as a resource for researchers studying the immune response to SARS-CoV-2, is where the repertoires were released. HLA class I and class II types, where available, came from metadata supplied by the sample provider rather than from assay-based typing. Deeply sampled blood TCRbeta repertoires from subjects exposed to, actively infected with, or recovered from COVID-19 were included in the dataset. The material from the prospective study consisted of cDNA or gDNA derived from T cells, B-cell-depleted T cells, or PBMCs. The sample metadata nearly always contained a de-identified subject ID, COVID-19 status, age in years and sex. The samples were drawn from two sources: the first 160 participants of the ongoing ImmuneRACE study, and over 950 subjects contributed by 6 global collaborators.

Collaborating institutions collected whole blood in K2EDTA tubes following their own protocols. For TCRbeta analysis, collaborators shipped samples as frozen whole blood, isolated PBMCs, or DNA extracted from either of those sample types. TCRbeta CDR3 regions were amplified from genomic DNA by means of the immunoSEQ Assay, a bias-controlled multiplex PCR. The published analysis was carried out like this. Within the assay, amplification of reference gene primers was used to estimate how many nucleated cells each sample contained. To quantify the absolute abundance of each unique TCRbeta CDR3 rearrangement, sequence reads were collapsed and filtered. For each sample, productive Simpson clonality was calculated as the square root of Simpson's diversity index over productive rearrangements. Imported from immuneACCESS, the table was reduced by TCRdb to in-frame sequences with V and J called. These copies leave out some clones; in studies compared against another copy, an unresolved V gene accounts for under half, and the cause of the remainder is not known. D and trimming come from the DNA, and the V and J calls and clone size come from that table. Here the sample has roughly 300,000 clones; roughly 90% occur a single time. The top ten clones comprise about 8.6% of the sample.

General findings and caveats noted by the study authors: Clinical and demographic metadata were provided uncurated, with the amount varying by source and participant.

A note on this clone: This receptor's antigen is unknown. Per-nucleotide qualities are absent, and no much larger clonotype sits a single base away.

The CDR3 covers 15 residues, taking in both the cysteine and the phenylalanine. Left in the record is the CDR3 DNA by itself, 45 bases read in frame from the first base. Cut back by 4 bases and 3 bases, the V and J ends lie 16 bases apart. According to the germline V gene, CDR1 reads SGDLS and CDR2 reads YYNGEE. This sequence uses TRBV9 and TRBJ1-1; 6 matching bases give a weak D call of TRBD1. The sample comprised peripheral blood. The source of this sequence is a man between 18 and 29 years old with active or convalescent COVID-19. The CDR3 has the sequence CASSPRGGRDTEAFF. Here is the DNA: TGTGCCAGCAGCCCCCGGGGGGGCAGGGACACTGAAGCTTTCTTT.